The 15 T cell receptor beta chains below were found in one sample sequenced in a study of blood T cell repertoires in COVID-19. Using immunoSEQ multiplex PCR, the repertoire was profiled, and TCRdb retains in-frame clones only, with some absent. The sample has a few hundred thousand clones, about 89% seen once. The sequenced sample consisted of peripheral blood. The receptors derive from a man aged 40-49 years with acute or convalescent COVID-19.

This sequence joins TRBV2 and TRBJ2-7, with D possibly matching TRBD2 (6 bases). V was cut by 3 bases and J by 3 bases, with 12 bases left in between. Germline V lookup: CDR1 SNHLY, CDR2 FYNNEI. The CDR3 has 14 amino acids. CDR3 coding DNA: TGTGCCAGCAGTGAGGGACTCACCCTCTACGAGCAGTACTTC. Residues: CASSEGLTLYEQYF.

The chain links TRBV11-3 to TRBJ2-3; the D gene is possibly TRBD2 (6 bases). The CDR3 has 18 residues. V gave up 1 base and J gave up 5 bases, with 22 bases separating them. The germline gives CDR1 SGHNT, CDR2 YENEEA. The CDR3, as DNA: TGTGCCAGCAGCTTAGGTTGGTCGCGGGGCGACGAAGGAGATACGCAGTATTTT. Translating it yields CASSLGWSRGDEGDTQYF. Using reference TRBV11-3 and TRBJ2-3 for the parts outside the CDR3, the full variable domain is EAGVVQSPRYKIIEKKQPVAFWCNPISGHNTLYWYLQNLGQGPELLIRYENEEAVDDSQLPKDRFSAERLKGVDSTLKIQPAELGDSAVYLCASSLGWSRGDEGDTQYFGPGTRLTVL.

The rearrangement joins TRBV2 to TRBJ1-2, with no clear D. The germline gives CDR1 SNHLY, CDR2 FYNNEI. V dropped 6 bases and J dropped 2 bases, with 16 bases sitting between them. This CDR3 contains 15 residues. In nucleotides, the CDR3 is TGTGCCAGCAGCCCTAACGGGGTCGGGAACTATGGCTACACCTTC. This codes for CASSPNGVGNYGYTF.

This clone was counted a few times. The CDR3 DNA is TGTGCCAGCAGTTCCTTGGTGGGGGCAGATAATTCACCCCTCCACTTT. It codes for CASSSLVGADNSPLHF. The rearrangement links TRBV28 to TRBJ1-6, with TRBD1 as a possible D gene (6 bases). The CDR3 is 16 amino acids. Germline V gene sequence: CDR1 MDHEN, CDR2 SYDVKM. With 4 bases removed from V and 5 bases from J, the gap between germline ends came to 15 bases.

This rearrangement joins TRBV30 to TRBJ1-1; a possible D gene is TRBD1 (6 bases). The V end lost 5 bases, the J end lost 0 bases, and 13 bases lay between the germline ends. The CDR3 extends over 14 amino acids. CDR1 is GTSNPN and CDR2 is SVGIG in the germline V gene (reference sequence). The CDR3 reads CAWARGGLNTEAFF. The CDR3 DNA follows: TGTGCCTGGGCGAGGGGGGGGTTGAACACTGAAGCTTTCTTT.

This chain connects TRBV5-1 to TRBJ2-7; 9 nucleotides match TRBD1. The germline gives CDR1 SGHRS, CDR2 YFSETQ. With 4 bases clipped from V and 5 bases from J, the junction kept 4 bases outside the gene matches. This CDR3 is built from 13 residues. In nucleotides, the CDR3 is TGCGCCAGCAGCGAGGACAGGGGCGACGAGCAGTACTTC. Encoded protein: CASSEDRGDEQYF. The variable domain in full, completed from reference TRBV5-1 and TRBJ2-7, reads KAGVTQTPRYLIKTRGQQVTLSCSPISGHRSVSWYQQTPGQGLQFLFEYFSETQRNKGNFPGRFSGRQFSNSRSEMNVSTLELGDSALYLCASSEDRGDEQYFGPGTRLTVT.

The chain links TRBV6-5 to TRBJ2-2; 7 bases are shared with TRBD1. J lost 1 base, V lost 6 bases, and 5 bases had no gene match. The germline V gene has CDR1 MNHEY and CDR2 SVGAGI. CDR3 length: 15 amino acids. CDR3 nucleotides: TGTGCCAGCAGAAGGGACAGAATGAACACCGGGGAGCTGTTTTTT. Its translation: CASRRDRMNTGELFF.

This clone has just a few counts. An end of the junction does not agree with germline; a read error may underlie this. The rearrangement links TRBV6-1 to TRBJ1-2; the D is unclear. CDR3 length: 13 residues. Germline V gene sequence: CDR1 MNHNS, CDR2 SASEGT. Here the CDR3 reads CASSEPIGRWSAF. CDR3 nucleotides: TGTGCCAGCAGTGAGCCAATCGGGAGGTGGTCAGCCTTC.

The chain carries TRBV7-9 and TRBJ2-7; a possible D gene is TRBD2 (5 bases). Looked up from germline, CDR1 is SEHNR and CDR2 is FQNEAQ (reference sequence). V lost 5 bases and J 5 bases, leaving 25 bases between the germline ends. This CDR3 is 17 amino acids long. The CDR3 nucleotides read TGTGCCAGCAGCGGAGGCTCGGTTTATGCGAGTGGCAACGAGCAGTACTTC. Amino acid sequence: CASSGGSVYASGNEQYF.

In DNA form, the CDR3 reads TGTGCCAGCAGCCAAGGGAGACAGACTGAAGCTTTCTTT. It codes for CASSQGRQTEAFF. The chain carries TRBV3-1 (or the pseudogene TRBV3-2) and TRBJ1-1; a possible D gene is TRBD1 (5 bases). Germline assignment: CDR1 LGHDT and CDR2 YNNKEL (reference sequence). V was cut by 1 base and J by 5 bases, with 8 bases left in between. The CDR3 totals 13 residues.

The count of this clone is one. The chain is built from TRBV25-1 and TRBJ2-1; 7 nucleotides match TRBD1. The CDR3 has 12 amino acids. Germline loops: CDR1 MGHDK, CDR2 SYGVNS. V lost 6 bases and J lost 9; bases outside the gene matches: 5. CDR3 in amino acids: CASRQTGLEQFF. In nucleotides, the CDR3 is TGTGCCAGCAGACAGACAGGGCTTGAGCAGTTCTTC.

V usage is TRBV10-3 and J usage is TRBJ2-7; unclear D gene. The CDR3 contains 13 residues. V was clipped by 10 bases and J by 2 bases, with 15 bases between them. CDR1 is ENHRY and CDR2 is SYGVKD in the germline V gene. CDR3 in amino acids: CATLSGEAYEQYF. CDR3 DNA sequence: TGTGCCACTCTGTCTGGAGAGGCCTACGAGCAGTACTTC.

The chain couples TRBV5-4 to TRBJ2-1, with 13 positions matching TRBD2. CDR3 size: 16 residues. Germline V gene data show CDR1 as SGHNT and CDR2 as YYREEE (reference sequence). Trimming took 4 bases from V and 7 from J; bases not matched to a gene: 8. In nucleotides, the CDR3 is TGTGCCAGCAGCCTCACTAGCGGGAGGGCCTCGAATGAGCAGTTCTTC. Translating it yields CASSLTSGRASNEQFF.

This clone was seen a single time. Since a much larger clone is just one base distant, this may be a read error. This sequence joins TRBV19 and TRBJ1-2; perhaps TRBD1 as D (6 bases). Trimming took 2 bases from V and 2 from J, leaving 6 bases between them. The germline V gene has CDR1 LNHDA and CDR2 SQIVND (reference sequence). CDR3 length: 13 amino acids. CDR3 sequence (DNA): TGTGCCAGTAGTATACAGGGGAACTATGGCTACACCTTC. It is translated as CASSIQGNYGYTF.

To note about this clone: Other DNA sequences from this sample encode an identical CDR3 as well. The chain carries TRBV7-9 and TRBJ1-4, with D unresolved. With 1 base removed from V and 0 bases from J, the gap between germline ends came to 9 bases. The CDR3 has 16 residues. Germline V gives CDR1 SEHNR, CDR2 FQNEAQ (reference sequence). The DNA of the CDR3 is TGTGCCAGCAGCTTAGTATCTGGCTCAACTAATGAAAAACTGTTTTTT. It is translated as CASSLVSGSTNEKLFF.